These 27 T cell receptor beta chains originate from one sample sequenced in a study of T-cell memory formation after mild COVID-19. Via MiXCR, TCRdb re-called the 5' RACE reads, giving one row per CDR3 protein. The sample lists 300,000 to 350,000 distinct CDR3 sequences; roughly an eighth were seen once. Source material: PBMCs or a T cell subset sorted from them (not recorded which). All receptors come from a man between 18 and 35 years old who had mild COVID-19 (a few samples of this study predate the infection). Cell type and time point are not known.

This clonotype was detected a few times. The chain has TRBV6-5 and TRBJ2-2; D not certain. This CDR3 has 15 residues. The V gene lost 0 bases and the J gene lost 1 base, with 6 bases spanning the gap. Germline CDR1 reads MNHEY; CDR2 reads SVGAGI. The CDR3 protein is CASSYSNRNTGELFF. CDR3 coding DNA: TGTGCCAGCAGTTACTCGAATAGGAACACCGGGGAGCTGTTTTTT.

This chain connects TRBV24-1 to TRBJ2-2, with TRBD2 as a possible D gene (5 bases). Germline V lookup: CDR1 KGHDR, CDR2 SFDVKD. The CDR3 covers 16 residues. The V gene lost 9 bases and the J gene lost 5 bases, with 21 bases spanning the gap. The CDR3 coding sequence is TGTGCCACCTCCTCCTTTGGGGTCGGGGAGACCGGGGAGCTGTTTTTT. This gives the protein CATSSFGVGETGELFF.

This clonotype occurred a few times. The V gene is TRBV4-1, the J gene TRBJ2-1; D is uncertain. The germline V gene has CDR1 MGHRA and CDR2 YSYEKL. Trimming removed 1 base at V and 7 bases at J, with 11 bases between. The CDR3 covers 14 residues. The CDR3 sequence: CASSQVSLDNEQFF. The CDR3 bases are TGCGCCAGCAGCCAAGTTTCGCTGGATAATGAGCAGTTCTTC.

This chain joins TRBV12-5 and TRBJ2-7; 8 bases map to TRBD2. The CDR3 totals 15 residues. Germline V CDR1 and CDR2: LGHNT, FRNRAP. V dropped 0 bases and J dropped 2; count of bases not matched to a gene: 3. CDR3 amino acids: CASGLVSGGPYEQYF. The CDR3 DNA follows: TGTGCTAGTGGTTTGGTAAGCGGGGGCCCCTACGAGCAGTACTTC.

This clonotype was detected a few times. The chain joins TRBV6-6 to TRBJ1-4, with D unclear. Germline V lookup: CDR1 MNHNY, CDR2 SVGAGI (reference sequence). This CDR3 has 15 residues. V lost 6 bases, J lost 4 bases, and 15 bases lay in between. CDR3 coding DNA: TGTGCCAGCAGAGAGGAGAGTCCGGGTAATGAAAAACTGTTTTTT. The encoded protein is CASREESPGNEKLFF.

This clonotype was seen a handful of times. The chain employs TRBV12-3 or TRBV12-4 and TRBJ2-2; 7 bases are a match to TRBD2. After removal of 2 bases from V and 6 bases from J, the junction contained 3 bases not matched to a gene. The CDR3 extends over 14 amino acids. The CDR3 DNA sequence: TGTGCCAGCAGTTTACTCCTAGCGGCCGGGGAGCTGTTTTTT. It is translated as CASSLLLAAGELFF.

This rearrangement joins TRBV4-3 to TRBJ2-3, with D unresolved. V was clipped by 1 base and J by 0 bases, with 8 bases between them. This CDR3 spans 15 amino acids. CDR1 LGHNA and CDR2 YSLEER come from the germline V gene. Here the CDR3 DNA reads TGCGCCAGCAGCCAAGTTGGCAGGAGCACAGATACGCAGTATTTT. Translated: CASSQVGRSTDTQYF.

The chain joins TRBV7-3 to TRBJ1-5, with D unclear. This CDR3 region has 14 residues. Germline assignment: CDR1 SGHTA and CDR2 FQGTGA. V was cut by 3 bases and J by 2 bases, with 8 bases left in between. The CDR3 spells CASSLMGGNQPQHF. The CDR3 DNA follows: TGTGCCAGCAGCTTGATGGGAGGCAATCAGCCCCAGCATTTT.

The chain employs TRBV20-1 and TRBJ2-5, with TRBD2 identical over 11 bases. Unmatched junction bases numbered 6, after V lost 6 bases and J lost 6 bases. There are 13 residues in the CDR3. Germline CDR1 and CDR2: DFQATT and SNEGSKA (reference sequence). The CDR3 protein is CSAFSGGAKTQYF. The CDR3 DNA is TGCAGTGCGTTTAGCGGGGGGGCGAAGACCCAGTACTTC.

The chain joins TRBV11-2 to TRBJ2-4, with D uncertain. The CDR3 is made up of 13 amino acids. Trimming removed 7 bases from V and 0 bases from J, with 7 bases in between. Germline CDR1 reads SGHAT; CDR2 reads FQNNGV. CDR3 bases: TGTGCCAGCACCACCCTAGCCAAAAACATTCAGTACTTC. Protein product: CASTTLAKNIQYF.

This chain links TRBV5-1 with TRBJ2-7; 8 bases map to TRBD1. After removal of 5 bases from V and 4 bases from J, the junction contained 17 bases not matched to a gene. Germline CDR1 and CDR2: SGHRS and YFSETQ. The CDR3 has 17 amino acids. CDR3 DNA sequence: TGCGCCAGCAGTCCGACGTCCCGAGACAGGGACAGGTACGAGCAGTACGTC. Translating it yields CASSPTSRDRDRYEQYV.

This clonotype was picked up a small number of times. V usage is TRBV24-1 and J usage is TRBJ2-7, with 7 bases aligning to TRBD1. CDR1 is KGHDR and CDR2 is SFDVKD in the germline V gene. The CDR3 spans 15 residues. V was pared by 0 bases and J by 6 bases, with 7 bases of the junction left unmatched. CDR3: CATSDLNGRQGEQYV. CDR3 DNA sequence: TGTGCCACCAGTGATTTGAATGGGCGACAGGGCGAGCAGTACGTC.

This clonotype was seen only a few times. The chain's CDR3 is CASSELTGTSTDTQYF. The CDR3 DNA reads as TGTGCCAGCAGTGAGTTAACAGGAACCAGCACAGATACGCAGTATTTT. This chain joins TRBV25-1 and TRBJ2-3, with TRBD1 as a possible D gene (5 bases). There are 16 residues in the CDR3. Germline lookup yields CDR1 MGHDK and CDR2 SYGVNS. Trimming took 3 bases from V and 0 from J, leaving 13 bases between them. Full variable domain (missing parts from reference TRBV25-1 and TRBJ2-3): EADIYQTPRYLVIGTGKKITLECSQTMGHDKMYWYQQDPGMELHLIHYSYGVNSTEKGDLSSESTVSRIRTEHFPLTLESARPSHTSQYLCASSELTGTSTDTQYFGPGTRLTVL.

This clonotype was recorded at least ten times. The J gene is TRBJ1-1, the V gene TRBV7-9; tentatively, D is TRBD1 (5 bases). CDR1 is SEHNR and CDR2 is FQNEAQ in the germline V gene (reference sequence). This CDR3 is 11 amino acids long. Trimming cost V 3 bases and J 9 bases, with 8 bases left between them. The CDR3 bases are TGTGCCAGCAGCTTCGGGACGCAAGCTTTCTTT. Translated: CASSFGTQAFF.

This clonotype has at least ten counts. The gene calls are TRBV15 and TRBJ2-1; TRBD1 or TRBD2 may be the D gene (6 bases each). CDR1 and CDR2 (germline): LNHNV, YYDKDF (reference sequence). Deletions cut 8 bases from V and 7 bases from J, with 21 bases between. CDR3 length: 15 residues. In DNA form, the CDR3 reads TGTGCCACCGGCGGGTATTCGGGGGCGCGGAATGAGCAGTTCTTC. Amino acids: CATGGYSGARNEQFF.

This clonotype was seen only a few times. The chain couples TRBV24-1 to TRBJ1-1, with D maybe TRBD1 (6 bases). The germline CDR1 and CDR2 sequences are KGHDR and SFDVKD. CDR3 length: 16 amino acids. The V end was cut by 3 bases, the J end by 6 bases, with 19 bases between. The CDR3 protein is CATSDHLRGKRAEAFF. The DNA of the CDR3 is TGTGCCACCAGTGATCATCTTAGGGGGAAACGTGCTGAAGCTTTCTTT.

The chain has TRBV7-2 and TRBJ2-1; TRBD2 agrees at 8 bases. The CDR3 is made up of 15 amino acids. Looked up from germline, CDR1 is SGHTA and CDR2 is FQGNSA. V lost 1 base, J lost 8 bases, and 7 bases stayed unmatched. This CDR3 reads CASSLERGGRDEQFF. CDR3 coding DNA: TGTGCCAGCAGCTTAGAACGGGGGGGCCGGGATGAGCAGTTCTTC.

The J gene is TRBJ2-3, the V gene TRBV5-1; D might be TRBD1 (5 bases). The germline gives CDR1 SGHRS, CDR2 YFSETQ. With 6 bases removed from V and 5 bases from J, the gap between germline ends came to 16 bases. The CDR3 spans 14 residues. CDR3 nucleotide sequence: TGCGCCAGCACCCAAGGGGCTGGGGAAGATACGCAGTATTTT. Amino acids: CASTQGAGEDTQYF.

The CDR3 is CSAPRLAGSTDTQYF. Written as DNA, the CDR3 is TGCAGTGCCCCTCGGCTAGCGGGGAGCACAGATACGCAGTATTTT. This rearrangement joins TRBV20-1 to TRBJ2-3; TRBD2 matches at 9 bases. This CDR3 has 15 residues. Germline CDR1 reads DFQATT; CDR2 reads SNEGSKA (reference sequence). The V gene end was trimmed by 6 bases and the J gene end by 0 bases; junction bases not matched to a gene: 7.

Only a few counts were recorded for this clonotype. The V call is TRBV4-3, the J call TRBJ1-2; the D is unclear. Germline loops: CDR1 LGHNA, CDR2 YSLEER. Trimming removed 0 bases at V and 3 bases at J, with 14 bases between. The CDR3 totals 16 residues. CDR3 sequence reads: CASSQEAPADHYGYTF. CDR3 DNA: TGCGCCAGCAGCCAAGAGGCCCCGGCAGACCACTATGGCTACACCTTC.

The V gene is TRBV2, the J gene TRBJ1-1; 7 bases match TRBD1. Germline trimming cut 7 bases from V and 3 bases from J; bases unmatched to any gene: 5. Germline loops: CDR1 SNHLY, CDR2 FYNNEI. The CDR3 is made up of 13 amino acids. As DNA, the CDR3 is TGTGCCAGCATTATAGACAGGGACACTGAAGCTTTCTTT. It specifies CASIIDRDTEAFF.

This clonotype was detected only a few times. The rearrangement joins TRBV5-1 to TRBJ2-1; a weak D match, TRBD1 (6 bases). This CDR3 region has 15 residues. V lost 4 bases, J lost 0 bases, and 11 bases lay in between. Per germline, CDR1 SGHRS and CDR2 YFSETQ. CDR3: CASSLDSDSYNEQFF. CDR3 DNA: TGCGCCAGCAGCCTGGACAGCGACTCCTACAATGAGCAGTTCTTC.

This clonotype was seen a few times. CDR3 region: CASSREGQRGSTDTQYF. The CDR3 DNA sequence: TGCGCCAGCAGCCGCGAGGGCCAGCGGGGGTCCACAGATACGCAGTATTTT. The rearrangement uses TRBV4-3 and TRBJ2-3; 8 nucleotides agree with TRBD2. Germline V gene sequence: CDR1 LGHNA, CDR2 YSLEER. The CDR3 contains 17 residues. V lost 4 bases to trimming and J lost 2 bases; unmatched junction nucleotides: 11.

The chain combines TRBV5-5 with TRBJ1-1; no clear D gene. The germline V gene encodes CDR1 SGHKS and CDR2 YYEKEE (reference sequence). With 0 bases removed from V and 3 bases from J, the gap between germline ends came to 12 bases. This CDR3 is built from 15 residues. CDR3 DNA sequence: TGTGCCAGCAGCTTGGCGGCCCTCGGGCACACTGAAGCTTTCTTT. This sequence encodes CASSLAALGHTEAFF.

The V and J genes are TRBV3-1 and TRBJ2-7; no clear D. V was shortened by 1 base and J by 5 bases, with 6 bases between the two germline ends. The CDR3 is 12 amino acids. From germline, CDR1 is LGHDT and CDR2 YNNKEL (reference sequence). The CDR3 DNA sequence: TGTGCCAGCAGCCAAGCGATCCACGAGCAGTACTTC. Protein product: CASSQAIHEQYF.

This rearrangement joins TRBV12-3 or TRBV12-4 to TRBJ1-1; D gene uncertain. V lost 4 bases to trimming and J lost 5 bases, with 17 bases between them. The CDR3 loop spans 15 amino acids. In nucleotides, the CDR3 is TGTGCCAGCAGTTACCGGTCCGCGGTATTGACTGAAGCTTTCTTT. Its translation is CASSYRSAVLTEAFF.

The rearrangement uses TRBV25-1 and TRBJ1-6; D perhaps matches TRBD1 (6 bases). The V end was cut by 2 bases, the J end by 9 bases, with 11 bases between. Germline CDR1 reads MGHDK; CDR2 reads SYGVNS. The CDR3 runs to 14 residues. CDR3 sequence: CASSEPTGISPLHF. The CDR3 DNA sequence: TGTGCCAGCAGTGAACCCACAGGGATTTCACCCCTCCACTTT. Using reference TRBV25-1 and TRBJ1-6 for the parts outside the CDR3, the full variable domain is EADIYQTPRYLVIGTGKKITLECSQTMGHDKMYWYQQDPGMELHLIHYSYGVNSTEKGDLSSESTVSRIRTEHFPLTLESARPSHTSQYLCASSEPTGISPLHFGNGTRLTVT.